Sequencing of this T cell receptor beta chain was carried out in a study of Graves' ophthalmopathy and Graves' hyperthyroidism. Study-wide results and limits: Clonotypes were expanded in thyroid at above 0.001 frequency, and most also appeared in blood.

The CDR3 has 14 amino acids. Germline V gene lookup returns CDR1 MNHEY and CDR2 SVGAGI. V dropped 5 bases and J dropped 4; count of bases not matched to a gene: 7. Other autoimmune diseases, uncontrolled infections, pregnancy or lactation ruled patients out of participation. This clonotype was recorded many times. What it binds is not known. Amplification from RNA transcripts yielded the TCR beta CDR3 regions. HTBI-primed RT-PCR formed the first round, and a multiplex PCR formed the second. Using its own MiXCR run on the multiplex PCR reads, TCRdb lists one record per CDR3 protein. This table has nearly 400,000 distinct CDR3 sequences, 15% to 20% appearing once.

This sequence originates from a woman aged 18 to 35 with Graves' ophthalmopathy. Specimen: peripheral blood. The J gene is TRBJ1-2, the V gene TRBV6-5; 7 positions match TRBD1. The CDR3 protein is CASSPYRGSYGYTF. CDR3 sequence (DNA): TGTGCCAGCAGTCCCTACAGGGGAAGCTATGGCTACACCTTC.